Below are 10 T cell receptor beta chains sequenced from a single sample in a study of blood T cells in healthy people across ages. A sample-barcoded 5' primer and a J-beta primer mix were used in a second PCR of roughly 6 to 11 cycles. TCRdb reanalysed the 5' RACE reads using MiXCR and keeps one entry per CDR3 protein. The table shows about 780,000 distinct CDR3 sequences, with roughly 26% occurring only once. The same data also contributed to another study, on T cells of mothers and their children.

Sequencing was done on a sample of blood. The receptors shown here come from a boy younger than 18 in good health.

The rearrangement joins TRBV9 to TRBJ1-4, with no clear D. The CDR3 is made up of 14 amino acids. V dropped 3 bases and J dropped 5 bases, with 11 bases sitting between them. Looked up from germline, CDR1 is SGDLS and CDR2 is YYNGEE. Written as DNA, the CDR3 is TGTGCCAGCAGCGCTGGAGGGTTAAATGAAAAACTGTTTTTT. It encodes CASSAGGLNEKLFF. Together with reference TRBV9 and TRBJ1-4, the CDR3 gives the full variable domain: DSGVTQTPKHLITATGQRVTLRCSPRSGDLSVYWYQQSLDQGLQFLIQYYNGEERAKGNILERFSAQQFPDLHSELNLSSLELGDSALYFCASSAGGLNEKLFFGSGTQLSVL.

V is TRBV6-2 or TRBV6-3 and J is TRBJ2-2, with TRBD1 as a possible D gene (6 bases). The CDR3 has 14 residues. Germline CDR1 is MNHEY and CDR2 is SVGEGT. V lost 2 bases and J lost 7, with 11 bases in between. The CDR3 loop is CASSYPTGSGELFF. The CDR3 coding sequence is TGTGCCAGCAGTTACCCGACAGGAAGCGGGGAGCTGTTTTTT.

This clonotype was counted a few times. The DNA of the CDR3 is TGTGCCAGCACCTCAGCGAGTGGGTCCTACAATGAGCAGTTCTTC. Translating gives CASTSASGSYNEQFF. The chain links TRBV11-2 to TRBJ2-1; no clear D gene. Germline CDR1 is SGHAT and CDR2 is FQNNGV. V lost 7 bases and J lost 1, with 14 bases in between. This CDR3 contains 15 residues.

This clonotype has a handful of counts. The chain carries TRBV27 and TRBJ2-1, with 11 nucleotides matching TRBD1. The assigned J gene may be wrong: the sequence end matches TRBJ2-7 better. CDR1 is MNHEY, CDR2 SMNVEV, per germline (reference sequence). CDR3 size: 13 residues. CDR3 amino acids: CASQGTGGYEQYF. Written as DNA, the CDR3 is TGTGCCAGCCAAGGGACAGGGGGCTACGAGCAGTACTTC.

The chain recombines TRBV11-2 with TRBJ2-7; D is uncertain. V was clipped by 5 bases and J by 2 bases, with 13 bases between them. The CDR3 runs to 14 residues. Germline lookup yields CDR1 SGHAT and CDR2 FQNNGV. DNA of the CDR3: TGTGCCAGCAGCAATTCAGGAGATACCTACGAGCAGTACTTC. Translation gives CASSNSGDTYEQYF.

In DNA, the CDR3 is TGTGCCAGCAGAGGACAGGGTGGAAACATTCAGTACTTC. Translating gives CASRGQGGNIQYF. This sequence joins TRBV2 and TRBJ2-4; 8 bases line up with TRBD1. This CDR3 contains 13 residues. V was clipped by 6 bases and J by 6 bases; unmatched bases: 4. Per the germline V gene, CDR1 is SNHLY and CDR2 is FYNNEI.

V and J are TRBV9 and TRBJ2-3; 14 positions match TRBD2. Germline CDR1 and CDR2: SGDLS and YYNGEE. This CDR3 has 18 residues. The ends lost 4 bases at V and 3 bases at J; junction bases unmatched: 10. In DNA, the CDR3 is TGTGCCAGCAGCTCAGGACTAGCGGGGGGCCGTAGAACAGATACGCAGTATTTT. Its translation is CASSSGLAGGRRTDTQYF.

On this clonotype: One end of the junction fails to match germline, which may point to a read error. The CDR3 nucleotides read TGTGCCAGCGGCTTGAACAGGGAGGCCTACGAGCAGTACTTC. Translated: CASGLNREAYEQYF. The chain is built from TRBV5-5 and TRBJ2-7; D is tentatively TRBD1 or TRBD2 (6 bases each). Looked up from germline, CDR1 is SGHKS and CDR2 is YYEKEE (reference sequence). This CDR3 contains 14 residues.

This clonotype was detected a few times. One junction end disagrees with the germline gene, perhaps due to a read error. V usage is TRBV24-1 and J usage is TRBJ2-5; D perhaps matches TRBD2 (6 bases). The germline V gene has CDR1 KGHDR and CDR2 SFDVKD. The length of the CDR3 is 14 residues. DNA of the CDR3: TGTGCCGCCAGTGATTCAAGACGGGAGGAGACCCAGTACTTC. Protein product: CAASDSRREETQYF.

The rearrangement links TRBV20-1 to TRBJ1-2, with 7 bases fitting TRBD1. The CDR3 length is 10 residues. Trimming took 6 bases from V and 13 from J; bases not matched to a gene: 8. Germline V gene data show CDR1 as DFQATT and CDR2 as SNEGSKA (reference sequence). CDR3 nucleotides: TGCAGTGCCCTGGACAGGCCCGGCACCTTC. It is translated as CSALDRPGTF.